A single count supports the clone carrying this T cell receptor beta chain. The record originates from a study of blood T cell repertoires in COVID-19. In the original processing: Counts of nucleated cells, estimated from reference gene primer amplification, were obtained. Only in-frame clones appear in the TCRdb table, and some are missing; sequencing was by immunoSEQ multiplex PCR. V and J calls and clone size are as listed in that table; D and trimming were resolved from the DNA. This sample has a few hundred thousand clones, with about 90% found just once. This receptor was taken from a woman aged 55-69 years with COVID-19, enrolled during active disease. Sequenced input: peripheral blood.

CDR3 amino acids: CATSALTGPRGGALNTGELFF. CDR3 DNA sequence: TGTGCCACCTCGGCTCTCACAGGGCCACGGGGGGGGGCCCTGAACACCGGGGAGCTGTTTTTT. The chain combines TRBV19 with TRBJ2-2; 8 nucleotides agree with TRBD2. Germline CDR1 reads LNHDA; CDR2 reads SQIVND (reference sequence). J gave up 1 base and V 10 bases, and 26 bases lay outside the gene matches. The CDR3 loop spans 21 amino acids.